This T cell receptor (beta chain) is from a study of T cells after yellow fever vaccination. 5'RACE template switching generated TCR cDNA, adding a universal primer site and UMIs. Using its own MiXCR run on the 5' RACE reads, TCRdb lists one record per CDR3 protein. The sample holds hundreds of thousands of distinct CDR3 sequences, over 8% seen once. Trimming stripped 5 bases from V and 5 bases from J, with 15 bases between. Germline CDR1 is SEHNR and CDR2 is FQNEAQ (reference sequence). The CDR3 is 14 amino acids. Remarks on this clonotype: The target antigen is unknown.

Study results and caveats: Reappearing after the booster were most of the clones from primary vaccination (approximately 96% CD4, 88% CD8). CD4 and CD8 compartments shared a small share of clonotypes, likely from convergent recombination.

The origin of this receptor is a man aged 18 to 29 who received the YFV17D yellow fever vaccine. The chain has TRBV7-9 and TRBJ1-1; D unresolved. Sample: PBMCs, taken on the day of the first yellow fever vaccination. CDR3 sequence: CASSGGRVETEAFF. CDR3 nucleotides: TGTGCCAGCAGCGGAGGGAGGGTTGAGACTGAAGCTTTCTTT. Complete variable domain (other parts from reference TRBV7-9 and TRBJ1-1): DTGVSQNPRHKITKRGQNVTFRCDPISEHNRLYWYRQTLGQGPEFLTYFQNEAQLEKSRLLSDRFSAERPKGSFSTLEIQRTEQGDSAMYLCASSGGRVETEAFFGQGTRLTVV.